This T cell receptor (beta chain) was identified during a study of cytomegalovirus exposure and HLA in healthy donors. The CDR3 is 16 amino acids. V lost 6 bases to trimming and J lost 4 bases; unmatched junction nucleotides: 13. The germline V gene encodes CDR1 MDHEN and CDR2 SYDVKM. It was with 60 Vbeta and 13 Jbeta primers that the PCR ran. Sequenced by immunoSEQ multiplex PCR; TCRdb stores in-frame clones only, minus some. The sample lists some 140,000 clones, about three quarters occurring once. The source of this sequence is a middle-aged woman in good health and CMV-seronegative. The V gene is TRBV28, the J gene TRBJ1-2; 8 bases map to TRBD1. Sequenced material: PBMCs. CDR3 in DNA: TGTGCCAGCAGCCGGGGTGGACAGGGATACCTCTATGGCTACACCTTC. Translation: CASSRGGQGYLYGYTF.